This T cell receptor (beta chain) came from a study of beta chain features in type 1 diabetes. Worth noting for this clone: Its antigen is not known.

The length of the CDR3 is 16 residues. The V gene end was trimmed by 2 bases and the J gene end by 6 bases; junction bases not matched to a gene: 9. Germline V CDR1 and CDR2: GTSNPN, SVGIG (reference sequence). Of the isolated RNA, all was reverse transcribed, and so the sequenced material was expressed TCRB transcripts. Sequenced by immunoSEQ multiplex PCR; TCRdb stores in-frame clones only, minus some. Of around 260,000 clones listed, around 24% are singletons. Whole-study findings and limits: People with Type 1 diabetes carried modestly yet significantly shorter TCRB CDR3s in all four CD4+ subsets. Any role of HLA type in TCRB rearrangement remained unresolved here.

Material for sequencing was naive CD4+ T cells from blood. This TCR derives from a woman in her twenties or thirties with type 1 diabetes. The chain recombines TRBV30 with TRBJ2-1; 11 nucleotides match TRBD2. Written as DNA, the CDR3 is TGTGCCTGGAGTCTTCTAGCGGGAGGATACGGCAATGAGCAGTTCTTC. Its protein is CAWSLLAGGYGNEQFF.